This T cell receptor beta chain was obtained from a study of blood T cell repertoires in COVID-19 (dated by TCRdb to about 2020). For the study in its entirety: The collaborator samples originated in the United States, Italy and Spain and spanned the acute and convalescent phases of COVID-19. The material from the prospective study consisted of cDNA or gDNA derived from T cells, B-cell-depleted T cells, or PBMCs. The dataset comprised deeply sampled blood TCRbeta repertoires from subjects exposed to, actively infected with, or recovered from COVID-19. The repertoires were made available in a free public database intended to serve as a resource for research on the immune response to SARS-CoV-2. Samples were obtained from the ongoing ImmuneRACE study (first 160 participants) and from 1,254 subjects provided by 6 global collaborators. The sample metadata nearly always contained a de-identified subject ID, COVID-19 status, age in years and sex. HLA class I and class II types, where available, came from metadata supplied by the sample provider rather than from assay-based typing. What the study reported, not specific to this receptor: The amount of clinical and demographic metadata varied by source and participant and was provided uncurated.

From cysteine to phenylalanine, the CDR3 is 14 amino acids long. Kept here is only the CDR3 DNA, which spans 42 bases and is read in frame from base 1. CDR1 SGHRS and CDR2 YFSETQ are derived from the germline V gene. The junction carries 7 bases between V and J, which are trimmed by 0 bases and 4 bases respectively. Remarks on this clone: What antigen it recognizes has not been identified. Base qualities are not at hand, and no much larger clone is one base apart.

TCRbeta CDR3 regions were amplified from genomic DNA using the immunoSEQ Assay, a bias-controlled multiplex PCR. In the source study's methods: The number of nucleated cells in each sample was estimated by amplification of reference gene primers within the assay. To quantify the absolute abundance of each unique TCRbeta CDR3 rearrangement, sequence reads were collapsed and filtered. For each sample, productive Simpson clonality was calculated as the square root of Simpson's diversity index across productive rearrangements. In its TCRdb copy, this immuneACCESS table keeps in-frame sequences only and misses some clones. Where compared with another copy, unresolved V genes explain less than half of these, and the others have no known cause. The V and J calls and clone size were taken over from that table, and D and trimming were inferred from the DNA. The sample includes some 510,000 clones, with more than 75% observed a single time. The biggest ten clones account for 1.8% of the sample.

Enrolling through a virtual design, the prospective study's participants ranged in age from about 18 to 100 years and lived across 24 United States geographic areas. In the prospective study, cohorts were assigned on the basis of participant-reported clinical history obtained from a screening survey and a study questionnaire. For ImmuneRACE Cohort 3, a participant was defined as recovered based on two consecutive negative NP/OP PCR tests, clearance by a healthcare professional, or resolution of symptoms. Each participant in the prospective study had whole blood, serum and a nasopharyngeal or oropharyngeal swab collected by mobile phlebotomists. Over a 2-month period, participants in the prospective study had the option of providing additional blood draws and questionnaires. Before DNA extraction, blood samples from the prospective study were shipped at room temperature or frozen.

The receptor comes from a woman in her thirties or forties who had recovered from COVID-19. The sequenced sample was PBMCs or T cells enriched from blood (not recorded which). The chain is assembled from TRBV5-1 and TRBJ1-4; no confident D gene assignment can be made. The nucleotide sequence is TGCGCCAGCAGCTTGGTTCCTTTTAATGAAAAACTGTTTTTT. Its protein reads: CASSLVPFNEKLFF.